What follows are 23 T cell receptor beta chains derived from one specimen sequenced in a study of shared clonotypes between healthy human individuals. Sequencing used immunoSEQ multiplex PCR; TCRdb keeps in-frame clones, though not all of them. The sample includes 850,000 to 1,200,000 clones, roughly 75% of them seen just once. Sequenced input: memory CD4+ T cells sorted from blood. Subset in this sample: CD45RA-negative fraction. Receptors originate from a young man in good health.

The V call is TRBV28, the J call TRBJ2-3, with 7 bases aligning to TRBD2. V dropped 8 bases and J dropped 3; count of bases not matched to a gene: 11. Per the germline V gene, CDR1 is MDHEN and CDR2 is SYDVKM. This CDR3 has 15 residues. The CDR3 protein is CASGSGGDKTDTQYF. Here the CDR3 DNA reads TGTGCCAGCGGGTCTGGGGGGGATAAGACAGATACGCAGTATTTT.

The CDR3 loop reads CAWSATSGRANADTQYF. The CDR3 DNA reads as TGTGCCTGGAGTGCGACTAGCGGGAGGGCCAACGCAGATACGCAGTATTTT. The chain carries TRBV30 and TRBJ2-3; 14 positions agree with TRBD2. V lost 1 base and J lost 4; bases outside the gene matches: 7. CDR3 length equals 17 residues. Germline values: CDR1 GTSNPN, CDR2 SVGIG (reference sequence).

The genes are TRBV30 and TRBJ2-7, with D perhaps being TRBD1 or TRBD2 (5 bases each). CDR1 is GTSNPN, CDR2 SVGIG, per germline (reference sequence). Trimming took off 0 bases at V and 0 bases at J, with 12 bases between the two ends. The CDR3 has 15 residues. The CDR3 region is CAWSVPGALSYEQYF. The CDR3 DNA follows: TGTGCCTGGAGTGTACCCGGGGCTCTCTCCTACGAGCAGTACTTC. Complete variable domain (other parts from reference TRBV30 and TRBJ2-7): SQTIHQWPATLVQPVGSPLSLECTVEGTSNPNLYWYRQAAGRGLQLLFYSVGIGQISSEVPQNLSASRPQDRQFILSSKKLLLSDSGFYLCAWSVPGALSYEQYFGPGTRLTVT.

CDR3 sequence reads: CASSLLENYEQYF. For the CDR3, the DNA is TGTGCCAGCAGCCTTTTAGAGAACTACGAGCAGTACTTC. The chain has TRBV5-6 and TRBJ2-7; D is uncertain. CDR3 size: 13 residues. V was trimmed by 4 bases and J by 3 bases, leaving 11 bases between them. The V gene's germline CDR1 is SGHDT and CDR2 YYEEEE.

V gene TRBV10-3 combines with J gene TRBJ2-4; possible D gene TRBD2, 6 bases. Germline-derived CDR1 and CDR2 are ENHRY and SYGVKD. This CDR3 is 16 amino acids long. Deletions cut 0 bases from V and 1 base from J, with 10 bases between. CDR3 nucleotide sequence: TGTGCCATCAGTGAGTCAGGGCTAGCGGCCAAAAACATTCAGTACTTC. It translates to CAISESGLAAKNIQYF.

The V gene is TRBV5-4, the J gene TRBJ2-1; D possibly corresponds to TRBD1 (6 bases). Germline V CDR1 and CDR2: SGHNT, YYREEE (reference sequence). The CDR3 loop spans 15 amino acids. V lost 0 bases to trimming and J lost 12 bases, with 19 bases between them. The CDR3 sequence: CASSLAGRGTVRQFF. The DNA for the CDR3 is TGTGCCAGCAGCTTGGCGGGTAGGGGGACGGTGAGGCAGTTCTTC.

The rearrangement links TRBV2 to TRBJ1-6; 9 nucleotides agree with TRBD1. Germline lookup yields CDR1 SNHLY and CDR2 FYNNEI. V shed 8 bases and J 10 bases; nucleotides not matched to a gene: 15. This CDR3 is built from 16 residues. CDR3 DNA sequence: TGTGCCAGCCGCCTCTGGGACAGGGCAGACAGCTCACCCCTCCACTTT. Protein sequence: CASRLWDRADSSPLHF.

This clone was seen only once. The chain uses TRBV5-6 and TRBJ2-3, with TRBD2 identical over 8 bases. CDR1 is SGHDT and CDR2 is YYEEEE in the germline V gene. This CDR3 is 17 amino acids long. The J segment lost 0 bases and the V segment lost 1 base, leaving 7 bases of the junction unmatched. Here the CDR3 reads CASSLLSGGTSTDTQYF. CDR3 coding DNA: TGTGCCAGCAGCTTGTTGTCGGGGGGGACTAGCACAGATACGCAGTATTTT.

Many counts were recorded for this clone. This rearrangement joins TRBV1 to TRBJ1-1. TRBV1 is reported as a pseudogene. The CDR3 length is 17 residues. CDR3: CTSSQERHQTIHTEAFF. In DNA form, the CDR3 reads TGCACCAGCAGCCAAGAACGCCACCAGACTATTCACACTGAAGCTTTCTTT.

In its sample, this clone was seen many times. In nucleotides, the CDR3 is TGCGCCAGCCGAGCCCGGGACGGCACATTCAACACTGAAGCTTTCTTT. Translated: CASRARDGTFNTEAFF. V is TRBV5-1 and J is TRBJ1-1; D might be TRBD1 (5 bases). Germline assignment: CDR1 SGHRS and CDR2 YFSETQ. Deletions cut 7 bases from V and 2 bases from J, with 21 bases between. This CDR3 contains 16 residues.

The chain uses TRBV6-5 and TRBJ1-3; 7 positions agree with TRBD1. The CDR3 runs to 14 residues. CDR1 is MNHEY and CDR2 is SVGAGI in the germline V gene. The junction had 4 bases not matched to a gene; V was cut back by 6 bases and J by 2 bases. The chain's CDR3 is CASSQGGPGNTIYF. CDR3 DNA: TGTGCCAGCAGCCAGGGGGGCCCTGGAAACACCATATATTTT.

The V gene is TRBV7-2, the J gene TRBJ2-1; D possibly corresponds to TRBD2 (5 bases). The CDR3 loop spans 11 amino acids. V was trimmed by 1 base and J by 13 bases, leaving 8 bases between them. Germline-derived CDR1 and CDR2 are SGHTA and FQGNSA. The CDR3: CASSLVRAQFF. The CDR3 DNA reads as TGTGCCAGCAGCTTAGTGAGGGCCCAGTTCTTC. Combining the CDR3 with reference TRBV7-2 and TRBJ2-1 gives the whole variable domain GAGVSQSPSNKVTEKGKDVELRCDPISGHTALYWYRQSLGQGLEFLIYFQGNSAPDKSGLPSDRFSAERTGGSVSTLTIQRTQQEDSAVYLCASSLVRAQFFGPGTRLTVL.

The V and J genes are TRBV29-1 and TRBJ2-7; 11 bases align to TRBD2. CDR1 and CDR2 from the germline V gene are SQVTM and ANQGSEA. V dropped 5 bases and J dropped 1; count of bases not matched to a gene: 7. CDR3 length equals 15 residues. DNA for the CDR3: TGCAGCGTTCGGGACGGGACTAGCGGATCCTACGAGCAGTACTTC. Its translation is CSVRDGTSGSYEQYF.

The chain links TRBV30 to TRBJ1-2; 7 bases map to TRBD1. V gave up 8 bases and J gave up 7 bases; unmatched junction bases: 7. CDR3 size: 11 residues. Germline V gene lookup returns CDR1 GTSNPN and CDR2 SVGIG (reference sequence). The CDR3 loop is CAGTGVSGYTF. The CDR3, as DNA: TGTGCCGGAACAGGGGTATCTGGCTACACCTTC. Full variable domain (remainder filled in from reference TRBV30 and TRBJ1-2): SQTIHQWPATLVQPVGSPLSLECTVEGTSNPNLYWYRQAAGRGLQLLFYSVGIGQISSEVPQNLSASRPQDRQFILSSKKLLLSDSGFYLCAGTGVSGYTFGSGTRLTVV.

The V and J genes are TRBV5-4 and TRBJ1-6; 8 nucleotides line up with TRBD1. The CDR3 covers 19 residues. The V segment lost 0 bases and the J segment 0 bases; nucleotides outside the gene matches: 8. CDR1 and CDR2 from the germline V gene are SGHNT and YYREEE (reference sequence). The CDR3 bases are TGTGCCAGCAGCTTGGCCGGGACAGGAGGCGTCTCCTATAATTCACCCCTCCACTTT. This sequence encodes CASSLAGTGGVSYNSPLHF.

The rearrangement joins TRBV27 to TRBJ1-5, with D perhaps TRBD1 (5 bases). CDR1 is MNHEY, CDR2 SMNVEV, per germline (reference sequence). V shed 2 bases and J shed 7 bases, with 12 bases lying between them. The CDR3 runs to 14 residues. CDR3 nucleotide sequence: TGTGCCAGCAGTTTAGCGGGGGGTTTCCAGCCCCAGCATTTT. This codes for CASSLAGGFQPQHF.

This clone was seen only a few times. The J gene is TRBJ2-7, the V gene TRBV10-3, with unresolved D. Per the germline V gene, CDR1 is ENHRY and CDR2 is SYGVKD. The length of the CDR3 is 13 residues. V was cut by 8 bases and J by 3 bases, with 14 bases left in between. The CDR3 is CAIGATELYEQYF. The CDR3 DNA reads as TGTGCCATCGGCGCTACGGAACTCTACGAGCAGTACTTC.

The rearrangement uses TRBV29-1 and TRBJ2-3, with TRBD2 as a possible D gene (5 bases). Trimming shortened V by 6 bases and J by 0 bases, and 16 bases separated the two germline ends. The CDR3 is made up of 15 amino acids. Per the germline V gene, CDR1 is SQVTM and CDR2 is ANQGSEA. CDR3 in DNA: TGCAGCGTCTCTCTCTATTTAGCGAGCACAGATACGCAGTATTTT. It encodes CSVSLYLASTDTQYF.

The table lists this clone with a count of one. A much larger clone lies a single base off, so this may be a read error. Different DNA sequences within this sample yield the same CDR3. V usage is TRBV14 and J usage is TRBJ1-1; tentative D call: TRBD1 (5 bases). Germline V lookup: CDR1 SGHDN, CDR2 FVKESK. Trimming removed 3 bases from V and 4 bases from J, with 12 bases in between. The CDR3 spans 14 residues. The CDR3 bases are TGTGCCAGCAGCCAGGTTGGGGGTTCCACTGAAGCTTTCTTT. Translated: CASSQVGGSTEAFF.

The rearrangement links TRBV28 to TRBJ2-7; the match to TRBD1 covers 7 bases. The CDR3 runs 15 residues. V lost 2 bases, J lost 7 bases, and 11 bases stayed unmatched. Germline loops: CDR1 MDHEN, CDR2 SYDVKM. CDR3 nucleotides: TGTGCCAGCAGTTTAGGGTCTAGGGGGCATGGGGAGCAGTACTTC. Protein: CASSLGSRGHGEQYF.

V is TRBV10-3 and J is TRBJ2-3; D uncertain. With 9 bases removed from V and 2 bases from J, the gap between germline ends came to 12 bases. Germline V gene sequence: CDR1 ENHRY, CDR2 SYGVKD. The CDR3 contains 13 residues. CDR3 amino acids: CAISRDDTDTQYF. The CDR3 DNA follows: TGTGCCATTAGCCGAGATGACACAGATACGCAGTATTTT.

The rearrangement joins TRBV2 to TRBJ2-5; D is possibly TRBD1 (6 bases). The CDR3 extends over 15 amino acids. Germline V CDR1 and CDR2: SNHLY, FYNNEI. The V end lost 0 bases, the J end lost 5 bases, and 13 bases lay between the germline ends. The chain's CDR3 is CASSEAVGQRETQYF. The CDR3 coding sequence is TGTGCCAGCAGTGAAGCCGTAGGACAGAGGGAGACCCAGTACTTC.

The chain recombines TRBV7-6 with TRBJ2-7; either TRBD1 or TRBD2 may supply D (5 bases each). Germline values: CDR1 SGHVS, CDR2 FNYEAQ. This CDR3 spans 16 amino acids. V lost 4 bases and J 0 bases, leaving 16 bases between the germline ends. CDR3 coding DNA: TGTGCCAGCAGCTCGGGGCCTCACGGGTCCTCCTACGAGCAGTACTTC. Translating gives CASSSGPHGSSYEQYF.